What follows are 10 T cell receptor beta chains derived from one specimen sequenced in a study of identical twins. Each CDR3 protein is one row after TCRdb ran MiXCR on the 5' RACE reads. The sample contains roughly 1,500,000 distinct CDR3 sequences, about 32% of which appear only once. The specimen sequenced was cord blood. The receptors come from a newborn girl in good health.

The chain uses TRBV20-1 and TRBJ2-7, with D perhaps TRBD1 (6 bases). The CDR3 runs 13 residues. The germline gives CDR1 DFQATT, CDR2 SNEGSKA (reference sequence). The V end lost 6 bases, the J end lost 3 bases, and 15 bases lay between the germline ends. CDR3 amino acids: CSARTGTRYEQYF. The DNA for the CDR3 is TGCAGTGCGAGGACCGGGACACGCTACGAGCAGTACTTC.

The chain combines TRBV20-1 with TRBJ2-7; D is unresolved. In germline, CDR1 is DFQATT, CDR2 SNEGSKA (reference sequence). Trimming stripped 3 bases from V and 2 bases from J, with 11 bases between. This CDR3 region has 13 residues. The CDR3 loop reads CSARRTVTYEQYF. The CDR3 nucleotides read TGCAGTGCTAGGCGAACAGTCACCTACGAGCAGTACTTC.

The rearrangement joins TRBV24-1 to TRBJ2-5; TRBD1 agrees at 10 bases. With 2 bases clipped from V and 11 bases from J, the junction kept 16 bases outside the gene matches. The CDR3 contains 17 residues. Germline loops: CDR1 KGHDR, CDR2 SFDVKD. CDR3 in DNA: TGTGCCACCAGTGATTCACGAGGACAGGGGGGATACAATGAGCAGTACTTC. The encoded protein is CATSDSRGQGGYNEQYF.

This clonotype was seen only a few times. This chain connects TRBV24-1 to TRBJ2-1, with TRBD2 matching over 8 bases. This CDR3 has 17 amino acids. Germline V CDR1 and CDR2: KGHDR, SFDVKD. The trim removed 6 bases at V and 4 bases at J, leaving 13 bases unmatched. The CDR3 protein is CATSFGTCGGYYNEQFF. The DNA for the CDR3 is TGTGCCACCAGTTTCGGTACTTGCGGGGGGTATTACAATGAGCAGTTCTTC.

This clonotype has a handful of counts. An end of the junction differs from the germline gene, which may be a read error. This chain joins TRBV12-3 or TRBV12-4 and TRBJ2-1, with 8 positions matching TRBD2. This CDR3 contains 15 residues. The CDR3 reads CASTTLAVSYDEQFF. As DNA, the CDR3 is TGTGCCAGCACCACACTAGCGGTCTCCTACGATGAGCAGTTCTTC.

The J gene is TRBJ2-1, the V gene TRBV20-1; D is unresolved. The germline CDR1 and CDR2 sequences are DFQATT and SNEGSKA (reference sequence). The CDR3 spans 10 residues. Deletions cut 6 bases from V and 10 bases from J, with 10 bases between. The CDR3 DNA is TGCAGTGCCAATCACGTAGAGCAGTTCTTC. This sequence encodes CSANHVEQFF.

This rearrangement joins TRBV9 to TRBJ2-2; 9 nucleotides line up with TRBD2. V was pared by 4 bases and J by 6 bases, with 4 bases of the junction left unmatched. There are 14 residues in the CDR3. Germline V CDR1 and CDR2: SGDLS, YYNGEE. The CDR3 protein is CASSRTSDPGELFF. The CDR3 coding sequence is TGTGCCAGCAGCCGGACTAGCGATCCCGGGGAGCTGTTTTTT.

This clonotype was seen once. The CDR3 coding sequence is TGTGCCAGCAGTTACTTTACAGGGGGCCGCTACGAGCAGTACTTC. It encodes CASSYFTGGRYEQYF. The chain carries TRBV6-6 and TRBJ2-5; TRBD1 agrees at 9 bases. The J call may be in error: the DNA end matches TRBJ2-7 better. The CDR3 sequence is 15 residues long. The germline V gene has CDR1 MNHNY and CDR2 SVGAGI (reference sequence).

Many counts were recorded for this clonotype. The chain employs TRBV9 and TRBJ2-3; a weak D match, TRBD2 (5 bases). V dropped 5 bases and J dropped 0 bases, with 22 bases sitting between them. The CDR3 loop spans 18 amino acids. Germline V gene lookup returns CDR1 SGDLS and CDR2 YYNGEE. CDR3 residues: CASRTILRGLSSTDTQYF. The DNA for the CDR3 is TGTGCCAGCAGAACCATTCTTCGGGGTCTTTCCAGCACAGATACGCAGTATTTT.

The chain has TRBV2 and TRBJ2-1; D uncertain. The V and J ends lost 9 bases and 0 bases respectively, with 12 bases between them. CDR1 is SNHLY, CDR2 FYNNEI, per germline. The CDR3 has 14 residues. As DNA, the CDR3 is TGTGCCAGGGGTAGGGCCAGCTCCTACAATGAGCAGTTCTTC. Protein product: CARGRASSYNEQFF.